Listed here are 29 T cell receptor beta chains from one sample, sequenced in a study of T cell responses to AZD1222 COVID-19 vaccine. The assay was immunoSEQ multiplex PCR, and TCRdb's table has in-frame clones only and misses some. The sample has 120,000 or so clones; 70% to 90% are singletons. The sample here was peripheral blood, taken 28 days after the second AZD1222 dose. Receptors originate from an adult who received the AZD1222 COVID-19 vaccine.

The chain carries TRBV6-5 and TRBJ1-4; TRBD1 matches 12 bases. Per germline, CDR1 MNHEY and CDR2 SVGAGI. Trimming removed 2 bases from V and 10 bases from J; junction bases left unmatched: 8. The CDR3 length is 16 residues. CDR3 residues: CASSYTGTGGSGKLFF. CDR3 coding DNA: TGTGCCAGCAGTTACACCGGGACAGGGGGCTCGGGAAAACTGTTTTTT.

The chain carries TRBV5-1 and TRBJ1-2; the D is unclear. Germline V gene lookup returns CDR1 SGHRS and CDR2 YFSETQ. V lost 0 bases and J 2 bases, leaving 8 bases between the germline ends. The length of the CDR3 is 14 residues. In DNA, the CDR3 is TGCGCCAGCAGCTTGGACCCACCAAACTATGGCTACACCTTC. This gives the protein CASSLDPPNYGYTF. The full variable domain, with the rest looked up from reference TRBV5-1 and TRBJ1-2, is KAGVTQTPRYLIKTRGQQVTLSCSPISGHRSVSWYQQTPGQGLQFLFEYFSETQRNKGNFPGRFSGRQFSNSRSEMNVSTLELGDSALYLCASSLDPPNYGYTFGSGTRLTVV.

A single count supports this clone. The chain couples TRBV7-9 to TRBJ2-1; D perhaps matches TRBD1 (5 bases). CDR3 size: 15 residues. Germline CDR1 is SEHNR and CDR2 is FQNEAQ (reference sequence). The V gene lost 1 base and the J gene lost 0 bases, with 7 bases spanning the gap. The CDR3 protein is CASSLDRGSYNEQFF. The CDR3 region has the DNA TGTGCCAGCAGCTTAGATAGGGGCTCCTACAATGAGCAGTTCTTC.

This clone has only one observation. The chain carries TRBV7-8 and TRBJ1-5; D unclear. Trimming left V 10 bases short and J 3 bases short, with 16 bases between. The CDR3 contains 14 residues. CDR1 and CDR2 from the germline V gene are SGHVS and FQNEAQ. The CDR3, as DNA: TGTGCCAACACTGAGGGAGTGACCAATCAGCCCCAGCATTTT. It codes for CANTEGVTNQPQHF. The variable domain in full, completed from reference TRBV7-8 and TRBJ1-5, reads GAGVSQSPRYKVAKRGQDVALRCDPISGHVSLFWYQQALGQGPEFLTYFQNEAQLDKSGLPSDRFFAERPEGSVSTLKIQRTQQEDSAVYLCANTEGVTNQPQHFGDGTRLSIL.

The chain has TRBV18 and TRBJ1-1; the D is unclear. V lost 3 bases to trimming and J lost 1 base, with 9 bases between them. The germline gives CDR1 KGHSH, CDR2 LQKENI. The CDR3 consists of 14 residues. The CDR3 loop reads CASSPTTENTEAFF. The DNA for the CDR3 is TGTGCCAGCTCACCTACGACGGAGAACACTGAAGCTTTCTTT.

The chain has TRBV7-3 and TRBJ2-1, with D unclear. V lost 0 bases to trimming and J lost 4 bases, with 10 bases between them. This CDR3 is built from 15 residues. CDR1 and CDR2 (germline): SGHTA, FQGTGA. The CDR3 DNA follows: TGTGCCAGCAGCTTAACAAGGGCTGGATACAATGAGCAGTTCTTC. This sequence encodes CASSLTRAGYNEQFF. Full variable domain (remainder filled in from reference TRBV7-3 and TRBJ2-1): GAGVSQTPSNKVTEKGKYVELRCDPISGHTALYWYRQSLGQGPEFLIYFQGTGAADDSGLPNDRFFAVRPEGSVSTLKIQRTERGDSAVYLCASSLTRAGYNEQFFGPGTRLTVL.

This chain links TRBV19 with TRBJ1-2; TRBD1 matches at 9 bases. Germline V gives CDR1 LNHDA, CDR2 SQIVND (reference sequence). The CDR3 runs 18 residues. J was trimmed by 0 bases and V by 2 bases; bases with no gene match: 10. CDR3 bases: TGTGCCAGTAGTATAATTAGGGACAGGGCTCGAGCTAACTATGGCTACACCTTC. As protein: CASSIIRDRARANYGYTF.

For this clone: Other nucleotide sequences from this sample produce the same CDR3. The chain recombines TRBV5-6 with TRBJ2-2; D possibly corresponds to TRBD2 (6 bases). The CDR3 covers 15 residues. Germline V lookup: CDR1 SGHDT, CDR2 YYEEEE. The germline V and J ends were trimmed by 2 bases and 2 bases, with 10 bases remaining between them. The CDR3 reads CASSLGGLNTGELFF. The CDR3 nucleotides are TGTGCCAGCAGCTTAGGAGGGCTCAACACCGGGGAGCTGTTTTTT.

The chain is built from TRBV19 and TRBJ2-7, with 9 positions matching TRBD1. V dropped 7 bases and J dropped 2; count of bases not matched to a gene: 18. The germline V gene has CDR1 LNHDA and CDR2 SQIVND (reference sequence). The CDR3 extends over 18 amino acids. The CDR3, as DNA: TGTGCCAGTAACACCTCTCGAAGAGAGGACAGGGGAACCTACGAGCAGTACTTC. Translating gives CASNTSRREDRGTYEQYF. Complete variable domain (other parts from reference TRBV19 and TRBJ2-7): DGGITQSPKYLFRKEGQNVTLSCEQNLNHDAMYWYRQDPGQGLRLIYYSQIVNDFQKGDIAEGYSVSREKKESFPLTVTSAQKNPTAFYLCASNTSRREDRGTYEQYFGPGTRLTVT.

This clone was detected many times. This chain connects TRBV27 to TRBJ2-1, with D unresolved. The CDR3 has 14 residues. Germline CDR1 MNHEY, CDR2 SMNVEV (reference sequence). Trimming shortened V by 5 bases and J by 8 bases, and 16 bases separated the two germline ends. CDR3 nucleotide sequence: TGTGCCAGCAGTCCCCTTTTGGCTGCGGATGAGCAGTTCTTC. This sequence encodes CASSPLLAADEQFF.

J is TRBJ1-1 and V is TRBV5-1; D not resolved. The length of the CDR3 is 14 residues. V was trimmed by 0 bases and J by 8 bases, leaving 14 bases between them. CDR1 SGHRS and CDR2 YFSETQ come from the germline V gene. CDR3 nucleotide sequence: TGCGCCAGCAGCTTGGGTTCCGGCCAGCAGGAAGCTTTCTTT. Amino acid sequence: CASSLGSGQQEAFF.

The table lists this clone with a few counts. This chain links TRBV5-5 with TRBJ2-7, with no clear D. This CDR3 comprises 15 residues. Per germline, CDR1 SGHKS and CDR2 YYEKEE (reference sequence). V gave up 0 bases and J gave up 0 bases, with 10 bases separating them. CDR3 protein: CASSLGHLPSYEQYF. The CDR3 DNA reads TGTGCCAGCAGCTTGGGACATTTACCCTCCTACGAGCAGTACTTC.

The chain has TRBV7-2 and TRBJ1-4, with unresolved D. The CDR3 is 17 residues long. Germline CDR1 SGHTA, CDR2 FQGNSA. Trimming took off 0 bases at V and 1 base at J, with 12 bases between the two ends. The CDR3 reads CASSLAATRGTNEKLFF. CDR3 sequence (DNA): TGTGCCAGCAGCTTAGCGGCAACACGGGGAACTAATGAAAAACTGTTTTTT. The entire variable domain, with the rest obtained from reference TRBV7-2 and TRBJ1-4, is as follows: GAGVSQSPSNKVTEKGKDVELRCDPISGHTALYWYRQSLGQGLEFLIYFQGNSAPDKSGLPSDRFSAERTGGSVSTLTIQRTQQEDSAVYLCASSLAATRGTNEKLFFGSGTQLSVL.

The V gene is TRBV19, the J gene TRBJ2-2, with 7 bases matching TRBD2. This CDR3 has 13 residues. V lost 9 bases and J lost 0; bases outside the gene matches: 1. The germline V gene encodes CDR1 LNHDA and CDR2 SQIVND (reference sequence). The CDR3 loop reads CASRGANTGELFF. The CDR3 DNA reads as TGTGCCAGCCGGGGGGCGAACACCGGGGAGCTGTTTTTT. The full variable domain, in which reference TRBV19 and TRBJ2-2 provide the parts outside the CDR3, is DGGITQSPKYLFRKEGQNVTLSCEQNLNHDAMYWYRQDPGQGLRLIYYSQIVNDFQKGDIAEGYSVSREKKESFPLTVTSAQKNPTAFYLCASRGANTGELFFGEGSRLTVL.

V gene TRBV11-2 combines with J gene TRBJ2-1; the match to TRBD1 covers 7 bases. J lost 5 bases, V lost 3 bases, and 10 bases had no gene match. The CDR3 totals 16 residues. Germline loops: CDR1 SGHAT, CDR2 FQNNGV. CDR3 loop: CASSLWTGPPNNEQFF. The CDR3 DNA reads TGTGCCAGCAGCTTGTGGACAGGTCCACCTAACAATGAGCAGTTCTTC. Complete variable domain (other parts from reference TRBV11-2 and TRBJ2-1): EAGVAQSPRYKIIEKRQSVAFWCNPISGHATLYWYQQILGQGPKLLIQFQNNGVVDDSQLPKDRFSAERLKGVDSTLKIQPAKLEDSAVYLCASSLWTGPPNNEQFFGPGTRLTVL.

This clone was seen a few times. The CDR3 DNA sequence: TGCGCCAGCAGCTTGGGGCTGGGGGCAACTAATGAAAAACTGTTTTTT. Protein sequence: CASSLGLGATNEKLFF. The V call is TRBV5-1, the J call TRBJ1-4, with D perhaps matching TRBD1 (5 bases). This CDR3 has 16 amino acids. CDR1 SGHRS and CDR2 YFSETQ come from the germline V gene. Trimming removed 0 bases from V and 0 bases from J, with 9 bases in between.

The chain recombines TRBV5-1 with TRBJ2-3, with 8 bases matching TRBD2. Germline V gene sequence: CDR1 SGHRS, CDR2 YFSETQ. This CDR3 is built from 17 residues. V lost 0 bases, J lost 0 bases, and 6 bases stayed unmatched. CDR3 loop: CASSLGLAGTSTDTQYF. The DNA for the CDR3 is TGCGCCAGCAGCTTGGGCCTAGCGGGCACGAGCACAGATACGCAGTATTTT.

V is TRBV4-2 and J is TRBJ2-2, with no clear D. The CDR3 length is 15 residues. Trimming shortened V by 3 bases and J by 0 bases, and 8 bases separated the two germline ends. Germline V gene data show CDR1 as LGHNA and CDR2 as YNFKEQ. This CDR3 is CASSHQQTNTGELFF. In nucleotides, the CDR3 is TGTGCCAGCAGCCATCAACAGACGAACACCGGGGAGCTGTTTTTT.

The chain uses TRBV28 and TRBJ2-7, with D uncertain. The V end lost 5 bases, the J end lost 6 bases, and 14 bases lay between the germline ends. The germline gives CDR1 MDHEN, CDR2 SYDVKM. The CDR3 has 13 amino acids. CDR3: CASSTTSVAEQYF. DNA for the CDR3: TGTGCCAGCAGTACCACGTCCGTGGCCGAGCAGTACTTC.

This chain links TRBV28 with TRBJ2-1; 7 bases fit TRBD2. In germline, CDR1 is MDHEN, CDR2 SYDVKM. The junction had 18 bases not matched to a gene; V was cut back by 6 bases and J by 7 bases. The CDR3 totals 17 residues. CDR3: CASRNLEASGISNEQFF. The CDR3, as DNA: TGTGCCAGCAGAAATTTAGAAGCCAGCGGGATAAGTAATGAGCAGTTCTTC.

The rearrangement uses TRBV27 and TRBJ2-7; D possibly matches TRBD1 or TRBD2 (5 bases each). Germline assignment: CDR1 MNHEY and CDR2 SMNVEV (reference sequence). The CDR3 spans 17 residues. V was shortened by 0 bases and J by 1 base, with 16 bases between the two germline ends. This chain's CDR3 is CASSLSVGRDLSYEQYF. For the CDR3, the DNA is TGTGCCAGCAGTTTATCGGTCGGCCGGGACCTGTCCTACGAGCAGTACTTC.

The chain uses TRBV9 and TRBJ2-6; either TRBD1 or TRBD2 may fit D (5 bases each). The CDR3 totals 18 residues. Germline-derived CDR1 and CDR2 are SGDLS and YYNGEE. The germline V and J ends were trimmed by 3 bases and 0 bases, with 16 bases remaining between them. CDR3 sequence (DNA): TGTGCCAGCAGCGGGCAGGGAGCACCTAGCTCTGGGGCCAACGTCCTGACTTTC. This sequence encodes CASSGQGAPSSGANVLTF.

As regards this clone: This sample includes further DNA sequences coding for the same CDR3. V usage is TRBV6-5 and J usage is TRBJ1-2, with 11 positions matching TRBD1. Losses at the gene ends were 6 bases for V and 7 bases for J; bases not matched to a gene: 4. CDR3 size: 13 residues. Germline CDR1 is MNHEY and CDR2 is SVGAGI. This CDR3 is CASRGQGEGGYTF. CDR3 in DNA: TGTGCCAGCAGGGGACAGGGGGAGGGTGGCTACACCTTC.

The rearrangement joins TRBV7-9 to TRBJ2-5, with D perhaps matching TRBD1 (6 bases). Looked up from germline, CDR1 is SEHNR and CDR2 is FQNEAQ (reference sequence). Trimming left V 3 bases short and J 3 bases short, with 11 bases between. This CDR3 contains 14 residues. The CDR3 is CASSLMAGEETQYF. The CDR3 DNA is TGTGCCAGCAGCTTGATGGCAGGGGAAGAGACCCAGTACTTC.

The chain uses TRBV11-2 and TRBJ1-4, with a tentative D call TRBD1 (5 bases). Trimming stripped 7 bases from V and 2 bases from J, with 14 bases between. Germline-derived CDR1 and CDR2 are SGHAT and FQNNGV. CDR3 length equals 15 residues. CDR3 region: CASTFSRGTNEKLFF. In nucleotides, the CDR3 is TGTGCCAGCACCTTCTCTCGGGGGACTAATGAAAAACTGTTTTTT. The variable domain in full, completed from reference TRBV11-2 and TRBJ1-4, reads EAGVAQSPRYKIIEKRQSVAFWCNPISGHATLYWYQQILGQGPKLLIQFQNNGVVDDSQLPKDRFSAERLKGVDSTLKIQPAKLEDSAVYLCASTFSRGTNEKLFFGSGTQLSVL.

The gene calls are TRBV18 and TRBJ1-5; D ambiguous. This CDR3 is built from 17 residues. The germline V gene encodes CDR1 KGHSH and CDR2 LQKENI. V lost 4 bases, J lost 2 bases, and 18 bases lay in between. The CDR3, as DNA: TGTGCCAGCTCACAGAGTTATACGGGTGGCGGCAATCAGCCCCAGCATTTT. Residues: CASSQSYTGGGNQPQHF.

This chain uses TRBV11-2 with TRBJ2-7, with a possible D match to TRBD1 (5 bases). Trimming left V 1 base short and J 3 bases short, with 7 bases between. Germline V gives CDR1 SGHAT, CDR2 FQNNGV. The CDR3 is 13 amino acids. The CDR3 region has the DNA TGTGCCAGCAGCTTAGGCAGGGACTACGAGCAGTACTTC. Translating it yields CASSLGRDYEQYF.

The CDR3 coding sequence is TGTGCCAGCAGCTTGTTTTATTCGAGGGGGAACACTGAAGCTTTCTTT. It encodes CASSLFYSRGNTEAFF. This sequence joins TRBV7-2 and TRBJ1-1, with D maybe TRBD1 (5 bases). The V gene lost 3 bases and the J gene lost 1 base, with 15 bases spanning the gap. The CDR3 consists of 16 residues. From germline, CDR1 is SGHTA and CDR2 FQGNSA.

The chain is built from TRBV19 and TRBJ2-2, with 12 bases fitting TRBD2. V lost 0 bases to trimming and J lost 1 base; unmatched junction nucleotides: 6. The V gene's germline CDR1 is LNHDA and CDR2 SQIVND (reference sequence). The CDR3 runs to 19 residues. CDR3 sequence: CASSIEGPGLAGNTGELFF. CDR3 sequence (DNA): TGTGCCAGTAGTATAGAGGGACCGGGACTAGCGGGGAACACCGGGGAGCTGTTTTTT.